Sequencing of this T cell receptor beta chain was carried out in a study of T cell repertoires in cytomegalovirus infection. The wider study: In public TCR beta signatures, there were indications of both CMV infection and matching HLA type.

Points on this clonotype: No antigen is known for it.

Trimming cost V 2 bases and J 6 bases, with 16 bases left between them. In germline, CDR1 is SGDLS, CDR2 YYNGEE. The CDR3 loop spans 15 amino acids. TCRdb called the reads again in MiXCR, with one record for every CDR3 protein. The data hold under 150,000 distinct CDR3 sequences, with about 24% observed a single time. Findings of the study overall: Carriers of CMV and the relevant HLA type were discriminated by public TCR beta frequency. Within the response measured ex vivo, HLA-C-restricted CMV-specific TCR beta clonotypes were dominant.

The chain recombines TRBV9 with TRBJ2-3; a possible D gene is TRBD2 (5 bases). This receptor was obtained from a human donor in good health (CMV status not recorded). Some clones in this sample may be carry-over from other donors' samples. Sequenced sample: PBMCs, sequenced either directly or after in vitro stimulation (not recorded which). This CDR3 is CASSVASLPVDTQYF. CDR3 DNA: TGTGCCAGCAGCGTGGCTAGCCTACCCGTGGATACGCAGTATTTT. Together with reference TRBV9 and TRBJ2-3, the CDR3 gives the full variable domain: DSGVTQTPKHLITATGQRVTLRCSPRSGDLSVYWYQQSLDQGLQFLIQYYNGEERAKGNILERFSAQQFPDLHSELNLSSLELGDSALYFCASSVASLPVDTQYFGPGTRLTVL.